The present T cell receptor (beta chain) was sequenced within a study of shared clonotypes between healthy human individuals (dated by TCRdb to 2018 to 2021). Looking at the study overall: The cohort comprised a couple of women and a few men aged 18 to 49 years. For each donor, CD4 naive and CD4 memory were each given three plates, CD8 naive was given two plates, and CD8 memory was given one plate. To estimate repertoire size and how much clonotypes are shared between individuals, the study performed deep sequencing of blood TCR repertoires from 4 to 6 healthy adults. Libraries were prepared and TCR repertoires were sequenced by different laboratories using diverse techniques, in order to increase sequencing depth and limit assay-specific biases. Each donor's leukapheresis produced roughly between roughly 0.94 and 9.5 billion PBMCs. Overall study results and their limits: Sampling was restricted to blood, and TCR repertoires in tissues likely differ from the TCR repertoires found in blood. Based on pairwise subsampling, the degree of clonotype sharing among donors was expected to be affected by sequencing depth. When a handful of donors were compared, the shared fraction of clonotypes was roughly 5% for naive CD4, 3.5% to 4% for naive CD8, 2% to 2.5% for memory CD4, and 0.35% to 0.5% for memory CD8. Higher generation probabilities were observed for clonotypes shared by all four sorted-subset donors than for non-shared clonotypes. Larger estimated clonotype richness was generally found for naive subsets than for memory subsets. Because the study included only a small number of donors, the genetic and exposure-history diversity represented was limited. Even with the large sequencing depth, rarefaction of the sorted-subset datasets indicated that sequencing was incomplete.

Using the deep immunoSEQ assay, multiplex PCR amplified TCR CDR3 regions from genomic DNA. For each cell subset, the extracted genomic DNA was distributed evenly across all wells of several immunoSEQ 96-well plates, and each plate served as one replicate. For sorted subsets, each replicate PCR was loaded with roughly 190 ng genomic DNA, equivalent to 25,000 to 30,000 T cell genomes. Purified libraries were measured with a Qubit 3.0 fluorometer, size-checked on a Bioanalyzer 2100, and measured again with the KAPA Library Quantification kit. Every immunoSEQ 96-well plate was sequenced on a dedicated single-read 150-cycle Illumina NextSeq 550 flow cell. In the authors' own workflow: Because only junctional sequences without quality scores were contained in the immunoSEQ output, filtering matching that applied to full-length reads could not be performed. To assign V/J genes and CDR3, sequences were annotated against IMGT germline references using PyIR, a Python wrapper for IgBLAST v1.9. Reads with weak V/J assignments (E-value above 1e-6), missing CDR3, stop codons, out-of-frame junctions, or ambiguous translated residues were removed. V3J clonotypes were defined by identical inferred V gene, J gene, and CDR3 amino acid sequence. Percentage overlap between repertoires was computed as shared unique clonotypes divided by the size of the smaller repertoire. Richness of each repertoire was evaluated using RTK rarefaction, the Chao1 estimator, and Recon v2.1 estimates of unobserved clonotypes. Generation probabilities were computed with OLGA for all TCRbeta clonotypes obtained by the gDNA method from four donors. TCRdb obtained this table from immuneACCESS and retained in-frame rearrangements with V and J assigned. These tables miss some clones; where compared with another copy, unresolved V genes account for less than half of the shortfall, and the remainder is unexplained. V, J and clone size are those of that table, while D and trimming were read from the DNA. The sample data list approximately 1.4 million clones, and approximately 98% of these were observed just once. In total, the top ten clones hold approximately 0.45% of the sample.

About this clone: It lacks a known antigen. No per-base quality is available; no much larger clone lies one base away.

The donors were healthy, HIV-negative adults with no recently reported acute infections or vaccinations. Only Caucasian adults living in Nashville, Tennessee, USA were represented among the donors. Magnetic negative selection was used to enrich CD4+ T cells, after which naive cells were positively selected on CD45RA and the negative fraction became the memory subset. Blood was collected by leukapheresis, and PBMCs were isolated by Ficoll-Histopaque density gradient centrifugation and then cryopreserved in liquid nitrogen vapor phase. Analytical flow cytometry was used to check the purity and quantity of each magnetically sorted T cell population. Each sorted fraction had its genomic DNA isolated and then quantified by UV absorbance on a Nanodrop 2000c. Reading the germline V gene (reference sequence) gives CDR1 LNHDA and CDR2 SQIVND. From the cysteine through the phenylalanine, the CDR3 covers 14 amino acids. Only the CDR3 region is kept as DNA, spanning 42 bases read in frame from base 1. The germline V end is reduced by 4 bases and the J end by 6 bases; junction bases left unmatched: 7.

The chain was built from TRBV19 and TRBJ1-2, with TRBD1 matching 8 junction bases. This TCR derives from a man in his thirties or forties in good health. Sequencing used naive CD4+ T cells sorted from blood. The cell subset or site label here, explained by the study, means: CD45RA+ positively selected. The CDR3 protein is CASSTGTGGNGYTF. The nucleotides are TGTGCCAGTAGTACGGGGACAGGAGGGAATGGCTACACCTTC.